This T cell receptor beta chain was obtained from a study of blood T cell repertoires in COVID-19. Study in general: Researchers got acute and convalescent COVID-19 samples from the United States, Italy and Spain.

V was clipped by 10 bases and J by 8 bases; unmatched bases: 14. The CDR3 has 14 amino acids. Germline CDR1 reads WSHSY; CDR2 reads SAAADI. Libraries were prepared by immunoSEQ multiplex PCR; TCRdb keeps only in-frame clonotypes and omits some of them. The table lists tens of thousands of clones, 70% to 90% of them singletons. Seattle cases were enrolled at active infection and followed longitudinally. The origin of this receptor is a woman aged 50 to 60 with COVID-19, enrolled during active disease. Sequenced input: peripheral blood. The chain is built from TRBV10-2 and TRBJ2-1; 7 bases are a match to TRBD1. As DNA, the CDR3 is TGCGCCACCAAAACGGACAGGCTGAGAGATGAGCAGTTCTTC. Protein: CATKTDRLRDEQFF.